The source of this TCR beta chain is a study of blood T cell repertoires in COVID-19. This clone was seen a few times. This CDR3 spans 11 amino acids. Germline CDR1 reads MNHEY; CDR2 reads SMNVEV (reference sequence). V lost 5 bases and J lost 3, with 5 bases in between. Measured with immunoSEQ multiplex PCR; TCRdb has only the in-frame clones, and not every one. The sample has fewer than 110,000 clones, 80% to 95% seen once. The rearrangement uses TRBV27 and TRBJ2-7; D is perhaps TRBD1 (5 bases). Sequencing used peripheral blood. The sequence derives from a man in his forties or fifties with active COVID-19. The CDR3 coding sequence is TGTGCCAGCAGTCAGGGCTACGAGCAGTACTTC. It codes for CASSQGYEQYF.